This entry is about one TCR beta chain. This entry belongs to a study of T-cell reconstitution after alpha-beta-depleted transplantation in children. Unique molecular identifiers were built into the TCRbeta library. MiXCR, run by TCRdb on the PCR reads, gives a single entry per CDR3 protein. The sample yields approximately 800,000 distinct CDR3 sequences, 16% seen once. Trimming took 3 bases from V and 0 from J, leaving 5 bases between them. The CDR3 consists of 12 residues. Germline V gene lookup returns CDR1 GTSNPN and CDR2 SVGIG (reference sequence). The sample in question was PBMCs, mostly from graft donor cells, obtained 360 days after TCRalphabeta/CD19-depleted stem cell transplant. V usage is TRBV30 and J usage is TRBJ1-1; D gene ambiguous. This sequence originates from a male patient younger than 18 who had a stem cell transplant for acute lymphoblastic leukemia, so the T cells may come from the graft donor. CDR3 loop: CAWRGLNTEAFF. The CDR3 DNA reads as TGTGCCTGGAGGGGTCTGAACACTGAAGCTTTCTTT.